One T cell receptor (beta chain) is described in this entry. This likely comes from a read error, as the CDR3 has no conserved phenylalanine or tryptophan at its end. No DNA is shown, since the ends of the CDR3 on it are uncertain; the CDR3 is the one TCRdb lists. Study processing details: Scientists estimated how many nucleated cells there were by amplifying reference gene primers. The data were produced by immunoSEQ multiplex PCR, yet TCRdb's version contains in-frame clones alone and is incomplete. V, J and clone size were drawn from that table, and D and trimming were deduced from the DNA. The sample holds roughly 140,000 clones, roughly 88% seen once. The data were taken from a study of blood T cell repertoires in COVID-19. Study as a whole: Spain, Italy and the United States supplied samples that represented acute and convalescent COVID-19. Sources were T cells, B-cell-depleted T cells, or PBMCs; the material itself was cDNA or gDNA.

The CDR3 is made up of 8 amino acids, end residues included. Germline V gene lookup returns CDR1 MNHEY and CDR2 SMNVEV (reference sequence). The source material was peripheral blood. This sequence joins TRBV27 and TRBJ1-1; the table assigns TRBD1, which was not confirmed against the DNA. The receptor was isolated from a woman aged 45-65 years in a cohort sampled during active or convalescent COVID-19. CDR3 loop: CASIPTNR.